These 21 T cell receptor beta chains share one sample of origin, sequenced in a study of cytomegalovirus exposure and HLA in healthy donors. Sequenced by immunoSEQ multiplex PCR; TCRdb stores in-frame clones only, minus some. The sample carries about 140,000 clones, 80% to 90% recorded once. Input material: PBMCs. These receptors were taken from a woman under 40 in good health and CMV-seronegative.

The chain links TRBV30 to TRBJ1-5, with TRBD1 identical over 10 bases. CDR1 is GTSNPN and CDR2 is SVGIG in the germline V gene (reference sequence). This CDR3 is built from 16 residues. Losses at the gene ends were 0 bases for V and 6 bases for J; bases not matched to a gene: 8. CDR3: CAWSVRDRGRGQPQHF. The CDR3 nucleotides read TGTGCCTGGAGTGTCAGGGACAGGGGTAGAGGTCAGCCCCAGCATTTT. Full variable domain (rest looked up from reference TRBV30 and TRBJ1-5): SQTIHQWPATLVQPVGSPLSLECTVEGTSNPNLYWYRQAAGRGLQLLFYSVGIGQISSEVPQNLSASRPQDRQFILSSKKLLLSDSGFYLCAWSVRDRGRGQPQHFGDGTRLSIL.

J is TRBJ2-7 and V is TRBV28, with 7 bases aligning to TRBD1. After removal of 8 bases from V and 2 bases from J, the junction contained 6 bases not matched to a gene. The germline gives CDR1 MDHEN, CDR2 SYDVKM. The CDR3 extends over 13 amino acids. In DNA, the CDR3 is TGTGCCAGCCTAAACAGGGGCACCTACGAGCAGTACTTC. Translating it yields CASLNRGTYEQYF.

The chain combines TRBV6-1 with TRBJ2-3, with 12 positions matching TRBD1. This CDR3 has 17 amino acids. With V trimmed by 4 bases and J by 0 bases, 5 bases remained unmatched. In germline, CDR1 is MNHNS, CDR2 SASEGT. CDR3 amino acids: CASSVGTGGFSTDTQYF. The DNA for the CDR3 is TGTGCCAGCAGTGTCGGGACAGGGGGCTTTAGCACAGATACGCAGTATTTT.

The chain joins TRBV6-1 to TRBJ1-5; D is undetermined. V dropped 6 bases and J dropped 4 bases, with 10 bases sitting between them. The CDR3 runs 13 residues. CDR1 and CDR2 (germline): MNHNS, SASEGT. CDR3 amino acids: CASREAGNQPQHF. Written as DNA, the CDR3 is TGTGCCAGCAGGGAGGCAGGTAATCAGCCCCAGCATTTT.

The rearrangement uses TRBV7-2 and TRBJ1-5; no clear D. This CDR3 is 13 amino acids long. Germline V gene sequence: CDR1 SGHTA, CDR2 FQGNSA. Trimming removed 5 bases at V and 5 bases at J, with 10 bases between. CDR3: CASSHGRDQPQHF. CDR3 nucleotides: TGTGCCAGCAGCCACGGGAGGGATCAGCCCCAGCATTTT. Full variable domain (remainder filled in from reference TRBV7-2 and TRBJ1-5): GAGVSQSPSNKVTEKGKDVELRCDPISGHTALYWYRQSLGQGLEFLIYFQGNSAPDKSGLPSDRFSAERTGGSVSTLTIQRTQQEDSAVYLCASSHGRDQPQHFGDGTRLSIL.

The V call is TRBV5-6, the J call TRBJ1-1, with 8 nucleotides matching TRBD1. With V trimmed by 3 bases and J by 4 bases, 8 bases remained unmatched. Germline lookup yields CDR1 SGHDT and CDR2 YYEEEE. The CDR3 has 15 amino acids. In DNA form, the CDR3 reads TGTGCCAGCAGCTACGAGGACAGGGTGAGCACTGAAGCTTTCTTT. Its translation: CASSYEDRVSTEAFF.

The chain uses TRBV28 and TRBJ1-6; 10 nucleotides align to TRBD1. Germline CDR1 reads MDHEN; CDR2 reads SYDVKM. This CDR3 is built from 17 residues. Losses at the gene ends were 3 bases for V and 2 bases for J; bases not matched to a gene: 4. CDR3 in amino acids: CASSFGDRGAYNSPLHF. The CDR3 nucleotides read TGTGCCAGCAGTTTCGGGGACAGGGGTGCCTATAATTCACCCCTCCACTTT.

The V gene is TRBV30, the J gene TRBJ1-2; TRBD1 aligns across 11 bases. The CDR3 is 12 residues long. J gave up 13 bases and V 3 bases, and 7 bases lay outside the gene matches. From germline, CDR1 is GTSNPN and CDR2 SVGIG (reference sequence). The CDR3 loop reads CAWRPGQGGGTF. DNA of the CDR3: TGTGCCTGGAGGCCGGGACAGGGGGGGGGCACCTTC.

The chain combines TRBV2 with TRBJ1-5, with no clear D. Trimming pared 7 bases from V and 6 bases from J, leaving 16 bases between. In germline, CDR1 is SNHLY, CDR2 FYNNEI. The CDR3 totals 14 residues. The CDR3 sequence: CASNGQSPSQPQHF. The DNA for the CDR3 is TGTGCCAGCAATGGCCAGTCTCCCAGTCAGCCCCAGCATTTT.

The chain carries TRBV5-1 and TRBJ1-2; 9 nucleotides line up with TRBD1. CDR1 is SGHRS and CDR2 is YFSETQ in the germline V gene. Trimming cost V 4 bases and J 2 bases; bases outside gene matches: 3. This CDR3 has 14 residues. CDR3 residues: CASSPGTGNYGYTF. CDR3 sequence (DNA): TGCGCCAGCAGCCCGGGGACAGGGAACTATGGCTACACCTTC. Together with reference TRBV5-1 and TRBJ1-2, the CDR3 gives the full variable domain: KAGVTQTPRYLIKTRGQQVTLSCSPISGHRSVSWYQQTPGQGLQFLFEYFSETQRNKGNFPGRFSGRQFSNSRSEMNVSTLELGDSALYLCASSPGTGNYGYTFGSGTRLTVV.

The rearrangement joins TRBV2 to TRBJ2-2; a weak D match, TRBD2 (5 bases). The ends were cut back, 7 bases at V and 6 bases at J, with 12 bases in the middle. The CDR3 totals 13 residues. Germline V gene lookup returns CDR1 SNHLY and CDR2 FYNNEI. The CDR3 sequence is CASISGSAGELFF. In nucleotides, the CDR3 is TGTGCCAGCATCTCGGGGTCGGCCGGGGAGCTGTTTTTT.

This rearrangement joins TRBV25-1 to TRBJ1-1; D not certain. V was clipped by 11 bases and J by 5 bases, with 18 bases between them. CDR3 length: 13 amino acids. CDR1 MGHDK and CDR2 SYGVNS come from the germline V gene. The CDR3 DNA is TGTGCCTCCAAGGATAAAAGGAGGACTGAAGCTTTCTTT. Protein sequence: CASKDKRRTEAFF.

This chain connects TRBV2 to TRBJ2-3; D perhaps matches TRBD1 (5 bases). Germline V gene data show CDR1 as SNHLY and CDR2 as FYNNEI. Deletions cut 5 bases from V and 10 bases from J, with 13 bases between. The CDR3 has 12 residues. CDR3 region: CASSLTDFPQYF. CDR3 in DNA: TGTGCCAGCAGTTTGACAGACTTTCCGCAGTATTTT.

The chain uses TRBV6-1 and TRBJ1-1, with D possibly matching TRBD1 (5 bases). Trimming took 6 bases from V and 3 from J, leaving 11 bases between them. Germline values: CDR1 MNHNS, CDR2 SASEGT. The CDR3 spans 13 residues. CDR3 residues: CASSGQVYTEAFF. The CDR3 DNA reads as TGTGCCAGCAGCGGACAAGTATACACTGAAGCTTTCTTT.

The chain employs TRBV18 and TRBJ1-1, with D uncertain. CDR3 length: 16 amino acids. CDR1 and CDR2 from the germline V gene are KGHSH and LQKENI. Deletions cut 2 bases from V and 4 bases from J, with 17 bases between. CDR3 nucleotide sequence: TGTGCCAGCTCACCATCCGCAGCCTCCCAGGTCACTGAAGCTTTCTTT. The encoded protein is CASSPSAASQVTEAFF.

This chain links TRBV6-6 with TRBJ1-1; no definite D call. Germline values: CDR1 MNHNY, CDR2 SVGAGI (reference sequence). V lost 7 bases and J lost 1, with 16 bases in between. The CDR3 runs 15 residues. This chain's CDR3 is CASNQRRAENTEAFF. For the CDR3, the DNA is TGTGCCAGCAACCAGAGGAGGGCAGAGAACACTGAAGCTTTCTTT.

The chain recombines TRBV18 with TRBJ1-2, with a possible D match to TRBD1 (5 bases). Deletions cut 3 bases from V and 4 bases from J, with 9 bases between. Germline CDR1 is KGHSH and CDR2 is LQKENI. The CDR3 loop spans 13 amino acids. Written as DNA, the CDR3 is TGTGCCAGCTCACCTTTGGGGGGCTATGGCTACACCTTC. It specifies CASSPLGGYGYTF.

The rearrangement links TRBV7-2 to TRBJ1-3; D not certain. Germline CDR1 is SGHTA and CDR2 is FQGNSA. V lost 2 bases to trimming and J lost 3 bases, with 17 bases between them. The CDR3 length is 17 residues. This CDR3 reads CASSLSSSGVLGNTIYF. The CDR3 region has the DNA TGTGCCAGCAGCTTATCGTCTTCGGGAGTACTTGGAAACACCATATATTTT.

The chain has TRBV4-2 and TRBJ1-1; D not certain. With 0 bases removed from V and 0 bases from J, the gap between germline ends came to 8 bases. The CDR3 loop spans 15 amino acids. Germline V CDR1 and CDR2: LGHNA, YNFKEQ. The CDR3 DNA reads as TGTGCCAGCAGCCAAGATACGGTAATGAACACTGAAGCTTTCTTT. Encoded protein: CASSQDTVMNTEAFF.

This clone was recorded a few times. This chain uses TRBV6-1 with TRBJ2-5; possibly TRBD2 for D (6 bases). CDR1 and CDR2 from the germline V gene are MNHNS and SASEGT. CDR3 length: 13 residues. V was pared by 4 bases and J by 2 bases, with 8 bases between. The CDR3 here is CASSGLEQETQYF. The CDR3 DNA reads TGTGCCAGCAGTGGACTAGAACAAGAGACCCAGTACTTC.

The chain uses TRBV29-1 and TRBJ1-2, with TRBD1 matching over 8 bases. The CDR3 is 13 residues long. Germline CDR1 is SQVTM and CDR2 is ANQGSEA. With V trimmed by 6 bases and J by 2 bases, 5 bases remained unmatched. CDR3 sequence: CSVAGGGNYGYTF. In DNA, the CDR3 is TGCAGCGTGGCAGGGGGCGGCAACTATGGCTACACCTTC.